The clone carrying this T cell receptor beta chain was counted ten times or more. A J-beta primer mix and a sample-barcoded 5' primer were used in a second PCR of about 7 to 12 cycles. TCRdb ran MiXCR on the 5' RACE reads and lists one entry per CDR3 protein. The sample carries 630,000 or so distinct CDR3 sequences, less than 40% recorded once. The data belong to a study of blood T cells in healthy people across ages. CDR1 and CDR2 (germline): SGHAT, FQNNGV. This CDR3 is 14 amino acids long. Between the trimmed V and J ends, which lost 5 bases and 3 bases, there was a span of 14 bases. The specimen was blood. The chain couples TRBV11-2 to TRBJ2-7, with D maybe TRBD1 (6 bases). This clonotype was obtained from an elderly woman in good health. As DNA, the CDR3 is TGTGCCAGCAGCCCGACAGGACTTAACTACGAGCAGTACTTC. This codes for CASSPTGLNYEQYF.